What follows describes a single T cell receptor (beta chain). Its cognate antigen is unknown. Germline V gives CDR1 SQVTM, CDR2 ANQGSEA. The length of the CDR3 is 11 residues. V was trimmed by 4 bases and J by 8 bases, leaving 11 bases between them. The table came from immunoSEQ multiplex PCR; TCRdb's copy has only in-frame clones and leaves some out. The sample shows approximately 46,000 clones, approximately 74% of them seen only once. This entry comes from a study of cytotoxic CD8 clonotypes in ibrutinib-treated CLL. Overall study findings and caveats: A rise in clonality was seen at ibrutinib response, and a fall back toward baseline was seen at progression. Public clonotypes (which were uncommon) either contracted or remained stable on treatment.

This clonotype was obtained from a human donor with chronic lymphocytic leukemia. The rearrangement uses TRBV29-1 and TRBJ1-1, with D perhaps matching TRBD1 (5 bases). The sample consisted of PBMCs, taken after 12 months of ibrutinib treatment. The CDR3 region has the DNA TGCAGCGTTGCAGGGAGTGGAGAAGCTTTCTTT. This gives the protein CSVAGSGEAFF.